Listed below are T cell receptor beta chains from one sample, sequenced in a study of T-cell reconstitution after alpha-beta-depleted transplantation in children. Via MiXCR, TCRdb re-called the PCR reads, giving one row per CDR3 protein. Among hundreds of thousands of distinct CDR3 sequences listed, 16% were seen once. Sequences were derived from PBMCs from the stem cell graft donor, sampled from the stem cell graft. The source is a human donor who donated a stem cell graft to a child with acute myeloid leukemia. Both conserved end residues are part of each CDR3. The D gene is left open where the match is weak. Clone sizes are given selectively: once, few, many, or a class where the clone is expanded.

J gene: TRBJ2-3
D gene: NA
V gene: TRBV7-9
clone size: few
CDR3 protein: CASRQGRDTQYF
CDR3 DNA: TGTGCCAGCAGACAGGGCAGGGATACGCAGTATTTT

J gene: TRBJ1-6
D gene: NA
V gene: TRBV20-1
clone size: many
CDR3 protein: CSARDKRTGRKSPLHF
CDR3 DNA: TGCAGTGCTAGAGATAAGAGGACGGGGAGGAAGTCACCCCTCCACTTT

J gene: TRBJ2-1
D gene: TRBD2
V gene: TRBV4-3
clone size: many
CDR3 protein: CASSLSRGTRTVNEQFF
CDR3 DNA: TGCGCCAGCAGCCTCTCTCGAGGGACTAGGACGGTCAATGAGCAGTTCTTC

J gene: TRBJ2-1
D gene: TRBD1
V gene: TRBV12-3/TRBV12-4
clone size: NA
CDR3 protein: CASSGSTGVLGYNEQFF
CDR3 DNA: TGTGCCAGCAGTGGGTCGACAGGGGTCCTCGGGTACAATGAGCAGTTCTTC

J gene: TRBJ1-2
D gene: NA
V gene: TRBV27
clone size: once
CDR3 protein: CASRRSAGSYYGYTF
CDR3 DNA: TGTGCCAGCAGGCGATCCGCGGGCAGCTACTATGGCTACACCTTC

J gene: TRBJ1-2
D gene: TRBD1
V gene: TRBV7-9
clone size: few
CDR3 protein: CASSGTGESNYGYTF
CDR3 DNA: TGTGCCAGCAGCGGGACAGGGGAGTCTAACTATGGCTACACCTTC

J gene: TRBJ2-3
D gene: NA
V gene: TRBV5-1
clone size: NA
CDR3 protein: CASSLYQGTSVGTQYF
CDR3 DNA: TGCGCCAGCAGCTTGTATCAGGGGACAAGTGTGGGTACGCAGTATTTT

J gene: TRBJ1-4
D gene: TRBD1
V gene: TRBV6-5
clone size: NA
CDR3 protein: CASSYRGTGGYATNEKLFF
CDR3 DNA: TGTGCCAGCAGTTACCGCGGGACAGGGGGCTACGCAACTAATGAAAAACTGTTTTTT

J gene: TRBJ2-6
D gene: NA
V gene: TRBV7-2
clone size: NA
CDR3 protein: CASSFNGRFGVAGANVLTF
CDR3 DNA: TGTGCCAGCAGCTTTAACGGACGGTTTGGGGTGGCTGGGGCCAACGTCCTGACTTTC

J gene: TRBJ2-5
D gene: TRBD2
V gene: TRBV4-1
clone size: NA
CDR3 protein: CASSQGLAGNQETQYF
CDR3 DNA: TGCGCCAGCAGCCAGGGACTAGCGGGGAACCAAGAGACCCAGTACTTC

J gene: TRBJ1-1
D gene: NA
V gene: TRBV20-1
clone size: few
CDR3 protein: CSARDPKNTEAFF
CDR3 DNA: TGCAGTGCTAGAGATCCCAAGAACACTGAAGCTTTCTTT

J gene: TRBJ1-2
D gene: TRBD1
V gene: TRBV12-3/TRBV12-4
clone size: NA
CDR3 protein: CASSFSTEAGTGVNGYTF
CDR3 DNA: TGTGCCAGCAGTTTCTCTACTGAAGCCGGGACAGGGGTTAATGGCTACACCTTC

J gene: TRBJ1-5
D gene: NA
V gene: TRBV7-2
clone size: NA
CDR3 protein: CASSLGSGSSNQPQHF
CDR3 DNA: TGTGCCAGCAGCTTAGGTTCCGGCAGTAGCAATCAGCCCCAGCATTTT

J gene: TRBJ2-5
D gene: NA
V gene: TRBV20-1
clone size: many
CDR3 protein: CSARSPNQETQYF
CDR3 DNA: TGCAGTGCTAGAAGCCCCAACCAAGAGACCCAGTACTTC

J gene: TRBJ2-5
D gene: NA
V gene: TRBV20-1
clone size: many
CDR3 protein: CSARPREETQYF
CDR3 DNA: TGCAGTGCTAGGCCCAGGGAAGAGACCCAGTACTTC

J gene: TRBJ1-2
D gene: NA
V gene: TRBV30
clone size: NA
CDR3 protein: CAWEQGLLGGYTF
CDR3 DNA: TGTGCCTGGGAACAGGGTTTATTGGGAGGCTACACCTTC

J gene: TRBJ1-1
D gene: TRBD1
V gene: TRBV7-8
clone size: many
CDR3 protein: CASSLGDRSMAEAFF
CDR3 DNA: TGTGCCAGCAGCTTGGGGGACAGGTCAATGGCTGAAGCTTTCTTT

J gene: TRBJ1-6
D gene: NA
V gene: TRBV7-7
clone size: NA
CDR3 protein: CASSSDLRAPLHF
CDR3 DNA: TGTGCCAGCAGCAGCGATCTCCGGGCGCCCCTCCACTTT

J gene: TRBJ1-6
D gene: NA
V gene: TRBV20-1
clone size: NA
CDR3 protein: CSARDPRRGLSSYNSPLHF
CDR3 DNA: TGCAGTGCTAGAGATCCTCGCAGGGGCCTTAGCTCCTATAATTCACCCCTCCACTTT

J gene: TRBJ2-5
D gene: NA
V gene: TRBV20-1
clone size: many
CDR3 protein: CSARRPTQETQYF
CDR3 DNA: TGCAGTGCTAGAAGGCCGACTCAAGAGACCCAGTACTTC

J gene: TRBJ1-6
D gene: NA
V gene: TRBV20-1
clone size: many
CDR3 protein: CSARPPKGQYNSPLHF
CDR3 DNA: TGCAGTGCTAGACCCCCAAAGGGGCAGTATAATTCACCCCTCCACTTT

J gene: TRBJ1-1
D gene: TRBD1
V gene: TRBV20-1
clone size: many
CDR3 protein: CSASPRTRGGTEAFF
CDR3 DNA: TGCAGTGCTAGCCCCAGAACCAGGGGGGGCACTGAAGCTTTCTTT

J gene: TRBJ2-7
D gene: NA
V gene: TRBV5-1
clone size: many
CDR3 protein: CASSLTAGDAYEQYF
CDR3 DNA: TGCGCCAGCAGCTTGACCGCAGGAGACGCCTACGAGCAGTACTTC

J gene: TRBJ1-5
D gene: TRBD1
V gene: TRBV29-1
clone size: many
CDR3 protein: CSVGGTGQNQPQHF
CDR3 DNA: TGCAGCGTGGGGGGGACAGGGCAGAATCAGCCCCAGCATTTT

J gene: TRBJ2-1
D gene: NA
V gene: TRBV7-2
clone size: many
CDR3 protein: CASSLPGLYNEQFF
CDR3 DNA: TGTGCCAGCAGCTTACCGGGTCTCTACAATGAGCAGTTCTTC

J gene: TRBJ2-1
D gene: TRBD2
V gene: TRBV7-3
clone size: once
CDR3 protein: CASSEGLAGTNEQFF
CDR3 DNA: TGTGCCAGCAGCGAGGGACTAGCGGGGACCAATGAGCAGTTCTTC

J gene: TRBJ2-5
D gene: NA
V gene: TRBV28
clone size: NA
CDR3 protein: CASSTVGMAQYF
CDR3 DNA: TGTGCCAGCAGCACCGTAGGGATGGCCCAGTACTTC

J gene: TRBJ1-3
D gene: NA
V gene: TRBV20-1
clone size: many
CDR3 protein: CSAHLVEAGNTIYF
CDR3 DNA: TGCAGTGCTCACCTCGTAGAGGCTGGAAACACCATATATTTT

J gene: TRBJ2-5
D gene: TRBD1
V gene: TRBV15
clone size: NA
CDR3 protein: CATGQGIQETQYF
CDR3 DNA: TGTGCCACCGGACAGGGGATCCAAGAGACCCAGTACTTC

J gene: TRBJ1-5
D gene: NA
V gene: TRBV5-4
clone size: many
CDR3 protein: CASSLDGGMQPQHF
CDR3 DNA: TGTGCCAGCAGCTTGGATGGGGGCATGCAGCCCCAGCATTTT

J gene: TRBJ2-3
D gene: TRBD2
V gene: TRBV9
clone size: NA
CDR3 protein: CASSERGGHTDTQYF
CDR3 DNA: TGTGCCAGCAGCGAGCGGGGGGGCCACACAGATACGCAGTATTTT

J gene: TRBJ2-3
D gene: NA
V gene: TRBV10-3
clone size: many
CDR3 protein: CAISESRGHTQYF
CDR3 DNA: TGTGCCATCAGTGAGTCGCGGGGACATACGCAGTATTTT

J gene: TRBJ2-1
D gene: NA
V gene: TRBV20-1
clone size: many
CDR3 protein: CSARTKFGTSDEQFF
CDR3 DNA: TGCAGTGCTAGAACCAAATTCGGGACCTCGGATGAGCAGTTCTTC

J gene: TRBJ1-6
D gene: NA
V gene: TRBV5-1
clone size: many
CDR3 protein: CASSLNYNSPLHF
CDR3 DNA: TGCGCCAGCAGCTTGAACTATAATTCACCCCTCCACTTT

J gene: TRBJ2-3
D gene: NA
V gene: TRBV4-3
clone size: many
CDR3 protein: CASSQGLGTDTQYF
CDR3 DNA: TGCGCCAGCAGCCAGGGGCTGGGGACAGATACGCAGTATTTT

J gene: TRBJ2-5
D gene: TRBD2
V gene: TRBV20-1
clone size: many
CDR3 protein: CSASFTSGQETQYF
CDR3 DNA: TGCAGTGCTAGTTTCACTAGCGGACAAGAGACCCAGTACTTC

J gene: TRBJ2-4
D gene: NA
V gene: TRBV5-1
clone size: few
CDR3 protein: CASSSWSPVENIQYF
CDR3 DNA: TGCGCCAGCAGCTCATGGAGTCCCGTTGAGAACATTCAGTACTTC

J gene: TRBJ1-5
D gene: TRBD1
V gene: TRBV25-1
clone size: few
CDR3 protein: CASSQTGGESNQPQHF
CDR3 DNA: TGTGCCAGCAGCCAGACAGGGGGCGAAAGCAATCAGCCCCAGCATTTT

J gene: TRBJ1-1
D gene: NA
V gene: TRBV4-2
clone size: many
CDR3 protein: CASSPLPGLLTRMTEAFF
CDR3 DNA: TGTGCCAGCAGCCCTTTACCGGGACTTCTTACACGGATGACTGAAGCTTTCTTT

J gene: TRBJ2-7
D gene: NA
V gene: TRBV7-9
clone size: NA
CDR3 protein: CASGWAAGEQYF
CDR3 DNA: TGTGCCAGCGGTTGGGCCGCGGGCGAGCAGTACTTC

J gene: TRBJ1-5
D gene: NA
V gene: TRBV7-9
clone size: NA
CDR3 protein: CASSLAPPGQPQHF
CDR3 DNA: TGTGCCAGCAGCTTAGCGCCTCCGGGACAGCCCCAGCATTTT

J gene: TRBJ2-3
D gene: NA
V gene: TRBV5-1
clone size: NA
CDR3 protein: CASSSRRSSTDTQYF
CDR3 DNA: TGCGCCAGCAGCTCCAGGAGATCTAGCACAGATACGCAGTATTTT

J gene: TRBJ2-2
D gene: NA
V gene: TRBV6-2/TRBV6-3
clone size: once
CDR3 protein: CASTSGTLAWGGELFF
CDR3 DNA: TGTGCCAGCACCTCCGGGACCCTCGCCTGGGGCGGGGAGCTGTTTTTT

J gene: TRBJ2-1
D gene: TRBD1
V gene: TRBV20-1
clone size: few
CDR3 protein: CSARTGTGGFNEQFF
CDR3 DNA: TGCAGTGCTAGAACCGGGACAGGGGGCTTTAATGAGCAGTTCTTC

J gene: TRBJ1-1
D gene: NA
V gene: TRBV11-2
clone size: NA
CDR3 protein: CASSLGVMTTEAFF
CDR3 DNA: TGTGCCAGCAGCTTAGGGGTAATGACCACTGAAGCTTTCTTT

J gene: TRBJ2-4
D gene: NA
V gene: TRBV5-6
clone size: NA
CDR3 protein: CASSLIALAKNIQYF
CDR3 DNA: TGTGCCAGCAGCTTGATCGCCCTAGCCAAAAACATTCAGTACTTC

J gene: TRBJ1-1
D gene: NA
V gene: TRBV6-2/TRBV6-3
clone size: few
CDR3 protein: CASTPGRTNTEAFF
CDR3 DNA: TGTGCCAGCACCCCTGGGAGGACCAACACTGAAGCTTTCTTT

J gene: TRBJ2-2
D gene: NA
V gene: TRBV15
clone size: NA
CDR3 protein: CATGEPAGELFF
CDR3 DNA: TGTGCCACCGGCGAGCCGGCCGGGGAGCTGTTTTTT

J gene: TRBJ1-1
D gene: NA
V gene: TRBV7-2
clone size: many
CDR3 protein: CASSYETVMNTEAFF
CDR3 DNA: TGTGCCAGCAGCTATGAGACGGTCATGAACACTGAAGCTTTCTTT

J gene: TRBJ1-6
D gene: NA
V gene: TRBV12-3/TRBV12-4
clone size: NA
CDR3 protein: CASSFRGANNSPLHF
CDR3 DNA: TGTGCCAGCAGTTTCCGAGGGGCAAATAATTCACCCCTCCACTTT

J gene: TRBJ1-3
D gene: NA
V gene: TRBV7-2
clone size: few
CDR3 protein: CASSLMRGSGNTIYF
CDR3 DNA: TGTGCCAGCAGCTTAATGAGGGGGTCGGGAAACACCATATATTTT

J gene: TRBJ1-3
D gene: NA
V gene: TRBV7-2
clone size: many
CDR3 protein: CASSFSASPGNTIYF
CDR3 DNA: TGTGCCAGCAGCTTTTCAGCATCACCTGGAAACACCATATATTTT

J gene: TRBJ1-1
D gene: NA
V gene: TRBV4-1
clone size: few
CDR3 protein: CASSQEQAGVTEAFF
CDR3 DNA: TGCGCCAGCAGCCAAGAACAGGCTGGGGTCACTGAAGCTTTCTTT

J gene: TRBJ2-3
D gene: NA
V gene: TRBV7-9
clone size: few
CDR3 protein: CASSPTRTDTQYF
CDR3 DNA: TGTGCCAGCAGCCCAACCCGCACAGATACGCAGTATTTT

J gene: TRBJ2-1
D gene: NA
V gene: TRBV20-1
clone size: many
CDR3 protein: CSARESWGRSSYNEQFF
CDR3 DNA: TGCAGTGCTAGAGAGTCCTGGGGCAGGAGCTCCTACAATGAGCAGTTCTTC